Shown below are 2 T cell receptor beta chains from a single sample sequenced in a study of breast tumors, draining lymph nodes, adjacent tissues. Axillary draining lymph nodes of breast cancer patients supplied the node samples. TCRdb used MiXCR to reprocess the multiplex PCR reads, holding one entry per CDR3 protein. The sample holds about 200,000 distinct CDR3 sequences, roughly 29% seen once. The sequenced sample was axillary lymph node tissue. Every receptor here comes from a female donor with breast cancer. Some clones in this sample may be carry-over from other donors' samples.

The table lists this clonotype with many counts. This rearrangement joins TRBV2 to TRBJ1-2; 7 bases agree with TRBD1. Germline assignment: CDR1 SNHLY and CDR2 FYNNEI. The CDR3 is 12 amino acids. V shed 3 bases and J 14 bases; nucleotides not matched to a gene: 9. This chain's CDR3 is CASSDNRGVWTF. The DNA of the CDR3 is TGTGCCAGCAGTGATAACAGGGGAGTATGGACCTTC.

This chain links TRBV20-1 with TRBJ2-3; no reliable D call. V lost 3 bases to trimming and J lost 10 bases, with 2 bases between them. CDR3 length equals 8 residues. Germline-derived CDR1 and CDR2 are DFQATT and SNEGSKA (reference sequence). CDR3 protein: CSARAQYF. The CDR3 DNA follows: TGCAGTGCTAGGGCGCAGTATTTT.